This TCR beta chain appears in the sequencing data of a study of control samples from healthy donors and cancer patients. Germline CDR1 is MDHEN and CDR2 is SYDVKM. Trimming pared 4 bases from V and 0 bases from J, leaving 10 bases between. This CDR3 region has 16 residues. The table came from immunoSEQ multiplex PCR; TCRdb's copy has only in-frame clones and leaves some out. This sample has approximately 44,000 clones, with around 70% found just once. This TCR derives from a male donor with melanoma. The source material was formalin-fixed, paraffin-embedded tissue. The rearrangement uses TRBV28 and TRBJ2-6, with D unclear. CDR3 loop: CASSSPSNSGANVLTF. CDR3 bases: TGTGCCAGCAGTTCACCCAGTAACTCTGGGGCCAACGTCCTGACTTTC.